This section outlines one TCR beta chain sequence together with its context. This record comes from a study of blood T cell repertoires in COVID-19. Original methodology: Reference gene primer amplification gave nucleated cell count estimates. Clones were read by immunoSEQ multiplex PCR, and TCRdb kept only the in-frame ones, dropping some. The V and J calls and clone size were taken over from that table, and D and trimming were inferred from the DNA. The sample contains fewer than 200,000 clones, 75% to 90% of which appear only once. Participants came from around 25 US areas, aged about 18 to 95 years. Donors were grouped by their self-reported clinical history. The source material was PBMCs or T cells enriched from blood (not recorded which). This receptor was identified in a woman aged 50 to 60 who had recovered from COVID-19.

The CDR3 DNA is TGTGCCAGCAGCCAAACGAGGACCGGGGAGCTGTTTTTT. Its protein is CASSQTRTGELFF. The rearrangement uses TRBV6-5 and TRBJ2-2; the D is unclear. The CDR3 is 13 amino acids. Trimming left V 6 bases short and J 5 bases short, with 10 bases between. CDR1 is MNHEY and CDR2 is SVGAGI in the germline V gene.